This TCR beta chain was sequenced for a study of T-cell memory formation after mild COVID-19. The wider study: Across donors, TCR clusters were largely donor specific.

TCRdb independently ran MiXCR on the 5' RACE reads; one entry per CDR3 protein. Of about 560,000 distinct CDR3 sequences listed, roughly 17% were seen once; the top ten hold around 12%. General observations from the study: Among contracting clones, CD4+ were mainly CM/EM and CD8+ enriched in EMRA. Cross-reactive memory appears to have joined, as suggested by some responding clones showing up in pre-infection memory.

Germline values: CDR1 KGHDR, CDR2 SFDVKD. The CDR3 is 13 residues long. The ends were cut back, 5 bases at V and 8 bases at J, with 12 bases in the middle. Concerning this clonotype itself: Its target is unknown.

The clonotype comes from an adult woman who had mild COVID-19 (a few samples of this study predate the infection). Cell type and time point are not known. The sample comprised PBMCs or a T cell subset sorted from them (not recorded which). The chain employs TRBV24-1 and TRBJ2-1; D is possibly TRBD1 (5 bases). DNA for the CDR3: TGTGCCACCAGTGGGGGCGAGACGGATGAGCAGTTCTTC. Translated: CATSGGETDEQFF.